This TCR beta chain was captured by sequencing in a study of identical twins. Study-level points and caveats: Donors were not followed over many years; analysis was cross-sectional. Because invariant MAIT and iNKT cells could be present, zero-insertion analyses could be partly confounded. Fewer insertions marked abundant cord blood beta clonotypes; young adult naive trended weakly, memory not at all.

Each donor was a healthy Caucasian. Trimming stripped 4 bases from V and 5 bases from J, with 8 bases between. The CDR3 is made up of 11 amino acids. Germline V gene sequence: CDR1 SQVTM, CDR2 ANQGSEA. In this sample, this clonotype turned up a few times. Its matching antigen is unknown. TCRdb re-analysed the 5' RACE reads in MiXCR, keeping a single row per CDR3 protein. The sample lists about 890,000 distinct CDR3 sequences; roughly an eighth were seen once. This sample was shared with a second study, whose subject was yellow fever vaccine responses in identical twins.

The rearrangement joins TRBV29-1 to TRBJ1-1, with unresolved D. The clonotype originates from a woman aged 18-29 years in good health. Sequenced sample: PBMCs. CDR3 DNA: TGCAGCGTTGCGGGGAGTACTGAAGCTTTCTTT. This translates into CSVAGSTEAFF.